The 30 T cell receptor beta chains presented below share a single source sample, sequenced in a study of T cells in Graves' hyperthyroidism and ophthalmopathy (dated by TCRdb to the late 2010s). The library was made by multiplex PCR. The sample was run on an Illumina HiSeq 2000. TCR beta CDR3 regions were amplified from RNA transcripts. A first-round RT-PCR of the TCR CDR3 used the HTBI primer set with the Qiagen OneStep RT-PCR kit. Starting from the raw public reads, TCRdb applied fastp trimming at Q25, assembled clones with MiXCR and retained in-frame beta chains. Each CDR3 protein appears once, grouped with its most common genes and DNA. A total of approximately 400,000 distinct CDR3 sequences appear in this sample, about 14% of them only once. 15% to 20% of the sample lies in the top ten. Sequenced material: blood. The origin of the receptors is a woman in her 30s with Graves' ophthalmopathy.

This clonotype was picked up many times. This chain uses TRBV12-3 or TRBV12-4 with TRBJ1-5; D is unresolved. With 3 bases removed from V and 5 bases from J, the gap between germline ends came to 5 bases. The CDR3 is 12 amino acids. The DNA of the CDR3 is TGTGCCAGCAGTTTGGTCCATCAGCCCCAGCATTTT. This sequence encodes CASSLVHQPQHF.

This clonotype has only a few counts. V and J are TRBV5-8 and TRBJ2-1; 16 bases are a match to TRBD2. CDR3 size: 19 residues. J lost 3 bases, V lost 0 bases, and 6 bases had no gene match. In germline, CDR1 is SGHTS, CDR2 YDEGEE. The CDR3 region is CASSLAGTSGGALYNEQFF. CDR3 nucleotide sequence: TGTGCCAGCAGCTTGGCAGGGACTAGCGGGGGGGCTCTCTACAATGAGCAGTTCTTC.

The chain recombines TRBV6-1 with TRBJ1-1; D gene unclear. CDR1 is MNHNS and CDR2 is SASEGT in the germline V gene. CDR3 size: 15 residues. V was cut by 2 bases and J by 0 bases, with 10 bases left in between. The CDR3 protein is CASSESGIMNTEAFF. In DNA form, the CDR3 reads TGTGCCAGCAGTGAATCGGGGATCATGAACACTGAAGCTTTCTTT.

The sample holds many counts of this clonotype. The V call is TRBV5-5, the J call TRBJ2-2; tentatively, D is TRBD1 (6 bases). CDR1 is SGHKS and CDR2 is YYEKEE in the germline V gene (reference sequence). The CDR3 sequence is 17 residues long. Trimming cost V 3 bases and J 2 bases, with 17 bases left between them. For the CDR3, the DNA is TGTGCCAGCAGCTACACACCAGGGACAAGCAACACCGGGGAGCTGTTTTTT. This gives the protein CASSYTPGTSNTGELFF.

This clonotype was observed at least ten times. The chain carries TRBV20-1 and TRBJ2-3; a weak D match, TRBD2 (6 bases). The CDR3 totals 14 residues. The V and J ends lost 3 bases and 0 bases respectively, with 10 bases between them. In germline, CDR1 is DFQATT, CDR2 SNEGSKA (reference sequence). The CDR3 loop is CSASMRGSTDTQYF. The CDR3 DNA follows: TGCAGTGCTAGCATGCGGGGAAGCACAGATACGCAGTATTTT.

This clonotype came up a few times. This sequence joins TRBV5-5 and TRBJ1-2, with TRBD1 as a possible D gene (5 bases). The CDR3 is 16 amino acids. V gave up 4 bases and J gave up 8 bases, with 24 bases separating them. Per the germline V gene, CDR1 is SGHKS and CDR2 is YYEKEE (reference sequence). The CDR3 region has the DNA TGTGCCAGCAGCCAAATAACGGCGGGGGGTGATCTGGGCTACACCTTC. This gives the protein CASSQITAGGDLGYTF.

At least ten counts were recorded for this clonotype. CDR3 bases: TGTGCCAGCAGCTTAGGTAGCGTCGAGACCCAGTACTTC. Its protein product is CASSLGSVETQYF. This chain uses TRBV7-9 with TRBJ2-5; a possible D gene is TRBD2 (5 bases). Germline-derived CDR1 and CDR2 are SEHNR and FQNEAQ (reference sequence). Trimming shortened V by 1 base and J by 5 bases, and 8 bases separated the two germline ends. The CDR3 runs to 13 residues.

This clonotype was recorded a few times. A much bigger clone sits one base away, suggesting this may be a read error. The genes are TRBV20-1 and TRBJ2-1; 7 bases align to TRBD1. The J call may be faulty, since TRBJ2-7 better matches the DNA end. The germline V gene has CDR1 DFQATT and CDR2 SNEGSKA (reference sequence). This CDR3 comprises 12 residues. CDR3 nucleotides: TGCAGTGCTAGGACTGCAGGGGGCGAGCAGTACTTC. Protein sequence: CSARTAGGEQYF.

This clonotype came up many times. The chain carries TRBV12-3 or TRBV12-4 and TRBJ2-1; D is perhaps TRBD1 (6 bases). Trimming took off 3 bases at V and 6 bases at J, with 15 bases between the two ends. CDR3 length: 15 residues. In DNA form, the CDR3 reads TGTGCCAGCAGTTTGGGACACGGCGCCTTCAATGAGCAGTTCTTC. Translation: CASSLGHGAFNEQFF.

In its sample, this clonotype was seen a few times. The chain has TRBV25-1 and TRBJ1-2, with a possible D match to TRBD1 (5 bases). This CDR3 contains 14 residues. Per the germline V gene, CDR1 is MGHDK and CDR2 is SYGVNS. Trimming took 2 bases from V and 7 from J, leaving 14 bases between them. CDR3: CASSEQTDGRGYTF. For the CDR3, the DNA is TGTGCCAGCAGTGAACAGACAGACGGCCGTGGCTACACCTTC.

The sample holds many counts of this clonotype. The J gene is TRBJ2-3, the V gene TRBV30; TRBD2 aligns across 13 bases. There are 18 residues in the CDR3. CDR1 is GTSNPN and CDR2 is SVGIG in the germline V gene (reference sequence). Losses at the gene ends were 2 bases for V and 2 bases for J; bases not matched to a gene: 10. CDR3 amino acids: CAWSPGTSGVAITDTQYF. The CDR3 DNA is TGTGCCTGGAGTCCAGGGACTAGCGGGGTCGCGATCACAGATACGCAGTATTTT.

The chain combines TRBV7-9 with TRBJ2-1; D is unresolved. This CDR3 spans 15 amino acids. The germline V and J ends were trimmed by 3 bases and 4 bases, with 13 bases remaining between them. The germline V gene has CDR1 SEHNR and CDR2 FQNEAQ (reference sequence). The CDR3 loop is CASSFQTLPYNEQFF. The CDR3 DNA reads as TGTGCCAGCAGCTTCCAGACCCTGCCGTACAATGAGCAGTTCTTC.

At least ten counts were recorded for this clonotype. This chain uses TRBV7-3 with TRBJ2-1; 9 bases line up with TRBD2. Germline-derived CDR1 and CDR2 are SGHTA and FQGTGA. This CDR3 is built from 15 residues. Trimming at V came to 5 bases and at J to 7 bases, leaving 9 bases not matched to a gene. CDR3 sequence reads: CASSALAGVGNEQFF. CDR3 nucleotides: TGTGCCAGCAGCGCCTTAGCGGGGGTAGGGAATGAGCAGTTCTTC. Supplemented by reference TRBV7-3 and TRBJ2-1, the full variable domain reads GAGVSQTPSNKVTEKGKYVELRCDPISGHTALYWYRQSLGQGPEFLIYFQGTGAADDSGLPNDRFFAVRPEGSVSTLKIQRTERGDSAVYLCASSALAGVGNEQFFGPGTRLTVL.

This clonotype came up many times. The gene calls are TRBV28 and TRBJ1-5; D might be TRBD1 (6 bases). V was trimmed by 6 bases and J by 1 base, leaving 19 bases between them. Germline V gene data show CDR1 as MDHEN and CDR2 as SYDVKM. The CDR3 consists of 17 residues. The CDR3 DNA is TGTGCCAGCAGAGGGGGATCCGGGACATCGAGCAATCAGCCCCAGCATTTT. Protein product: CASRGGSGTSSNQPQHF.

This clonotype has ten or more counts. The chain has TRBV5-1 and TRBJ1-4; perhaps TRBD1 as D (5 bases). This CDR3 comprises 14 residues. V shed 5 bases and J shed 10 bases, with 18 bases lying between them. Germline V lookup: CDR1 SGHRS, CDR2 YFSETQ. This chain's CDR3 is CASRFSRDVGKLFF. The CDR3 DNA sequence: TGCGCCAGCAGGTTTTCAAGGGACGTCGGAAAACTGTTTTTT.

This clonotype came up many times. The chain links TRBV20-1 to TRBJ2-7; D possibly matches TRBD1 or TRBD2 (6 bases each). CDR1 DFQATT and CDR2 SNEGSKA come from the germline V gene (reference sequence). V dropped 0 bases and J dropped 3 bases, with 15 bases sitting between them. The CDR3 length is 15 residues. CDR3 sequence (DNA): TGCAGTGCTAGAGATCGGGGGCCGATCCTCTACGAGCAGTACTTC. As protein: CSARDRGPILYEQYF.

The chain uses TRBV27 and TRBJ1-2; 8 bases align to TRBD1. Germline CDR1 is MNHEY and CDR2 is SMNVEV (reference sequence). V shed 6 bases, J shed 4 bases, and the junction held 7 bases outside the gene matches. The CDR3 totals 14 residues. This CDR3 reads CASSSDRVSYGYTF. CDR3 DNA sequence: TGTGCCAGCAGCTCGGACAGGGTCAGCTATGGCTACACCTTC.

This clonotype has just a few counts. The chain links TRBV6-1 to TRBJ1-4; D perhaps matches TRBD1 (6 bases). V lost 6 bases and J 3 bases, leaving 23 bases between the germline ends. Germline CDR1 is MNHNS and CDR2 is SASEGT. The length of the CDR3 is 18 residues. The DNA of the CDR3 is TGTGCCAGCAGCCCGGGGACAAGGGGTTCGCGGTCTAATGAAAAACTGTTTTTT. Its translation: CASSPGTRGSRSNEKLFF.

This clonotype was picked up a small number of times. A read error may be the cause here, since a much bigger clone is one base away. The CDR3: CASSSPDRGDEQFF. The CDR3 nucleotides read TGTGCCAGCAGCTCGCCGGACAGGGGAGATGAGCAGTTCTTC. The chain recombines TRBV7-3 with TRBJ2-1; 9 bases are a match to TRBD1. CDR1 is SGHTA, CDR2 FQGTGA, per germline. The CDR3 has 14 residues. V dropped 4 bases and J dropped 8; count of bases not matched to a gene: 6.

There are many counts of this clonotype. The gene calls are TRBV4-1 and TRBJ2-7; D possibly matches TRBD1 or TRBD2 (5 bases each). Trimming took 1 base from V and 5 from J, leaving 18 bases between them. This CDR3 spans 16 amino acids. Germline lookup yields CDR1 MGHRA and CDR2 YSYEKL. The CDR3, as DNA: TGCGCCAGCAGCCAAGGCCCGGGACGGTTCACCCACGAGCAGTACTTC. This sequence encodes CASSQGPGRFTHEQYF.

This clonotype was counted between two and nine times. This chain uses TRBV6-1 with TRBJ2-4; TRBD2 matches 12 bases. There are 17 residues in the CDR3. After removal of 3 bases from V and 5 bases from J, the junction contained 8 bases not matched to a gene. Germline CDR1 reads MNHNS; CDR2 reads SASEGT. CDR3: CASSEASGGAGQNIQYF. The CDR3 nucleotides read TGTGCCAGCAGTGAGGCTAGCGGGGGGGCCGGGCAAAACATTCAGTACTTC.

This clonotype was picked up many times. The rearrangement uses TRBV7-8 and TRBJ2-3; D is unclear. CDR3 length: 16 residues. CDR1 and CDR2 (germline): SGHVS, FQNEAQ. The V end was cut by 1 base, the J end by 5 bases, with 16 bases between. The CDR3 loop is CASSLEASRPLDTQYF. The CDR3 region has the DNA TGTGCCAGCAGCTTAGAGGCTAGTCGCCCCCTAGATACGCAGTATTTT.

Regarding this clonotype: No DNA is shown, since the ends of the CDR3 on it are uncertain; the CDR3 is the one TCRdb lists. The genes are TRBV19 and TRBJ1-5. Germline CDR1 LNHDA, CDR2 SQIVND (reference sequence). The CDR3 length equals 15 residues, ends included. The CDR3 region is CASSVAVYSNQPQHF.

This clonotype has a count of ten or more. V and J are TRBV5-1 and TRBJ1-2, with D perhaps TRBD1 (5 bases). Germline V CDR1 and CDR2: SGHRS, YFSETQ. The germline V and J ends were trimmed by 4 bases and 0 bases, with 22 bases remaining between them. The CDR3 consists of 18 residues. The CDR3 here is CASSILRDGTEANYGYTF. The CDR3 DNA reads TGCGCCAGCAGCATACTAAGAGACGGGACGGAAGCTAACTATGGCTACACCTTC. Variable domain in full (rest from reference TRBV5-1 and TRBJ1-2): KAGVTQTPRYLIKTRGQQVTLSCSPISGHRSVSWYQQTPGQGLQFLFEYFSETQRNKGNFPGRFSGRQFSNSRSEMNVSTLELGDSALYLCASSILRDGTEANYGYTFGSGTRLTVV.

Comments on this clonotype: A single base separates this from a much larger clone, so it may be a read error. This sequence joins TRBV5-1 and TRBJ2-5, with TRBD1 as a possible D gene (5 bases). The CDR3 runs to 16 residues. Per germline, CDR1 SGHRS and CDR2 YFSETQ. The CDR3 region has the DNA TGCGCCAGCAGCTTGGTAGCCAGCACAGGCCAAGGGACCCAGTACTTC. This gives the protein CASSLVASTGQGTQYF.

This clonotype was detected many times. The chain links TRBV7-3 to TRBJ2-7; either TRBD1 or TRBD2 may supply D (5 bases each). This CDR3 is built from 16 residues. Trimming shortened V by 5 bases and J by 4 bases, and 21 bases separated the two germline ends. Germline V gene sequence: CDR1 SGHTA, CDR2 FQGTGA. CDR3: CASSLSGTSTLYEQYF. The CDR3 DNA is TGTGCCAGCAGCCTCTCCGGGACCTCCACATTGTACGAGCAGTACTTC.

Concerning this clonotype: This clone may be a read error of a much larger clone one base away. The rearrangement links TRBV24-1 to TRBJ2-7; weak D call: TRBD2 (6 bases). Between the trimmed V and J ends, which lost 5 bases and 2 bases, there was a span of 18 bases. Germline V gene data show CDR1 as KGHDR and CDR2 as SFDVKD. This CDR3 comprises 16 residues. The CDR3 sequence is CATSAPAPGGTYEQYF. The CDR3 bases are TGTGCCACCAGTGCTCCGGCACCCGGGGGAACCTACGAGCAGTACTTC.

This clonotype came up many times. The rearrangement uses TRBV18 and TRBJ2-2; no firm D call. Trimming took 0 bases from V and 4 from J, leaving 12 bases between them. The CDR3 contains 16 residues. The germline gives CDR1 KGHSH, CDR2 LQKENI. The CDR3 DNA reads TGTGCCAGCTCACCACCGGGTAGCCTCGCCACCGGGGAGCTGTTTTTT. The encoded protein is CASSPPGSLATGELFF.

This clonotype has ten or more counts. The chain uses TRBV2 and TRBJ1-5, with 9 bases aligning to TRBD1. The CDR3 is made up of 15 amino acids. Germline values: CDR1 SNHLY, CDR2 FYNNEI. The junction had 6 bases not matched to a gene; V was cut back by 8 bases and J by 1 base. The CDR3 nucleotides are TGTGCCAGCCGGGGGACAGGGAACAGCAATCAGCCCCAGCATTTT. Its protein product is CASRGTGNSNQPQHF.

This clonotype was picked up many times. The CDR3 loop reads CASSVRGHYSNQPQHF. In nucleotides, the CDR3 is TGTGCCAGCAGTGTCAGAGGACATTATAGCAATCAGCCCCAGCATTTT. The chain combines TRBV2 with TRBJ1-5; D perhaps matches TRBD1 (5 bases). Looked up from germline, CDR1 is SNHLY and CDR2 is FYNNEI. Trimming took 4 bases from V and 0 from J, leaving 13 bases between them. There are 16 residues in the CDR3.